These 23 T cell receptor beta chains came from one sample sequenced in a study of T cell repertoires in ileal Crohn's disease. Generated by immunoSEQ multiplex PCR, the TCRdb table keeps only in-frame clones and is missing some. Among roughly 15,000 clones listed, 75% to 90% were seen once. The sequencing input was ileal tissue. All receptors come from an adult with Crohn's disease.

The chain employs TRBV25-1 and TRBJ1-1, with D perhaps matching TRBD1 (6 bases). Germline loops: CDR1 MGHDK, CDR2 SYGVNS. Trimming stripped 6 bases from V and 1 base from J, with 9 bases between. This CDR3 is 13 amino acids long. DNA for the CDR3: TGTGCCAGCAGCCAACAGGGGAACACTGAAGCTTTCTTT. Protein product: CASSQQGNTEAFF.

This clone is a singleton in its sample. The chain is built from TRBV4-1 and TRBJ2-3; D remains ambiguous. Germline lookup yields CDR1 MGHRA and CDR2 YSYEKL. V lost 0 bases and J 5 bases, leaving 9 bases between the germline ends. The CDR3 is made up of 14 amino acids. The CDR3 here is CASSQDLPGDTQYF. The CDR3 DNA sequence: TGCGCCAGCAGCCAAGATCTACCCGGAGATACGCAGTATTTT.

This CDR3 is CASSRDRDLGYTF. Here the CDR3 DNA reads TGTGCCAGCAGCCGGGACAGGGATTTGGGCTACACCTTC. The chain couples TRBV14 to TRBJ1-2, with 9 bases matching TRBD1. Germline V CDR1 and CDR2: SGHDN, FVKESK. The CDR3 length is 13 residues. V trimming: 4 bases; J trimming: 8 bases; junction bases outside the gene matches: 5.

Only a few counts were recorded for this clone. V usage is TRBV19 and J usage is TRBJ2-2; D is possibly TRBD1 (6 bases). V gave up 7 bases and J gave up 0 bases, with 12 bases separating them. This CDR3 spans 15 amino acids. CDR1 LNHDA and CDR2 SQIVND come from the germline V gene (reference sequence). The CDR3 bases are TGTGCCAGTAAACCGAGGACAGCGAACACCGGGGAGCTGTTTTTT. Amino acids: CASKPRTANTGELFF. The variable domain in full, with the rest retrieved from reference TRBV19 and TRBJ2-2, is DGGITQSPKYLFRKEGQNVTLSCEQNLNHDAMYWYRQDPGQGLRLIYYSQIVNDFQKGDIAEGYSVSREKKESFPLTVTSAQKNPTAFYLCASKPRTANTGELFFGEGSRLTVL.

The chain couples TRBV4-2 to TRBJ1-4; 7 positions agree with TRBD1. Germline CDR1 reads LGHNA; CDR2 reads YNFKEQ. After removal of 5 bases from V and 3 bases from J, the junction contained 21 bases not matched to a gene. The CDR3 has 20 residues. CDR3 region: CASSSQGGRAAFEANEKLFF. DNA of the CDR3: TGTGCCAGCAGCTCCCAGGGGGGCAGGGCCGCATTCGAGGCTAATGAAAAACTGTTTTTT.

The V and J genes are TRBV7-2 and TRBJ1-2; D perhaps matches TRBD1 (5 bases). V lost 2 bases to trimming and J lost 3 bases, with 7 bases between them. The germline V gene encodes CDR1 SGHTA and CDR2 FQGNSA. The CDR3 sequence is 13 residues long. The CDR3 sequence is CASSLLGDYGYTF. The DNA of the CDR3 is TGTGCCAGCAGCTTATTAGGGGACTATGGCTACACCTTC.

This chain connects TRBV27 to TRBJ2-7; maybe TRBD1 (5 bases). CDR1 is MNHEY and CDR2 is SMNVEV in the germline V gene (reference sequence). There are 13 residues in the CDR3. Between the trimmed V and J ends, which lost 8 bases and 0 bases, there was a span of 11 bases. The CDR3 loop reads CASVDRFSYEQYF. Here the CDR3 DNA reads TGTGCCAGCGTTGACAGATTCTCCTACGAGCAGTACTTC.

The chain employs TRBV6-5 and TRBJ1-5, with TRBD1 as a possible D gene (5 bases). Germline V lookup: CDR1 MNHEY, CDR2 SVGAGI. This CDR3 is 16 amino acids long. V was clipped by 0 bases and J by 6 bases, with 15 bases between them. The chain's CDR3 is CASSYSADHQGQPQHF. CDR3 DNA sequence: TGTGCCAGCAGTTACTCCGCGGACCATCAGGGTCAGCCCCAGCATTTT.

The chain uses TRBV5-8 and TRBJ2-1; D is possibly TRBD2 (5 bases). Germline V lookup: CDR1 SGHTS, CDR2 YDEGEE. The CDR3 runs to 13 residues. The V and J ends lost 4 bases and 1 base respectively, with 6 bases between them. CDR3: CASSPGSYNEQFF. The CDR3 region has the DNA TGTGCCAGCAGCCCGGGGTCCTACAATGAGCAGTTCTTC.

There are a few counts of this clone. The J gene is TRBJ2-7, the V gene TRBV6-1; the D gene is possibly TRBD2 (5 bases). Trimming took 3 bases from V and 2 from J, leaving 17 bases between them. This CDR3 is 16 amino acids long. Germline CDR1 and CDR2: MNHNS and SASEGT. CDR3 nucleotide sequence: TGTGCCAGCAGTGAGCATGCTAAGTGGGAGACCTACGAGCAGTACTTC. This translates into CASSEHAKWETYEQYF.

The chain carries TRBV19 and TRBJ2-2; TRBD2 might be the D (6 bases). Germline V gene data show CDR1 as LNHDA and CDR2 as SQIVND (reference sequence). Trimming cost V 9 bases and J 0 bases, with 11 bases left between them. This CDR3 has 14 amino acids. CDR3 region: CARPGEANTGELFF. The CDR3, as DNA: TGTGCCAGACCGGGGGAAGCGAACACCGGGGAGCTGTTTTTT. Full variable domain (outside the CDR3, taken from reference TRBV19 and TRBJ2-2): DGGITQSPKYLFRKEGQNVTLSCEQNLNHDAMYWYRQDPGQGLRLIYYSQIVNDFQKGDIAEGYSVSREKKESFPLTVTSAQKNPTAFYLCARPGEANTGELFFGEGSRLTVL.

The V call is TRBV27, the J call TRBJ1-1, with 7 nucleotides matching TRBD1. CDR1 is MNHEY and CDR2 is SMNVEV in the germline V gene (reference sequence). With 8 bases clipped from V and 4 bases from J, the junction kept 10 bases outside the gene matches. CDR3 length: 14 amino acids. CDR3 in amino acids: CASQRLGQTTEAFF. DNA for the CDR3: TGTGCCAGCCAAAGGTTGGGACAGACCACTGAAGCTTTCTTT.

This clone was counted only a few times. The chain employs TRBV19 and TRBJ1-3, with TRBD1 matching 7 bases. V lost 3 bases and J lost 4; bases outside the gene matches: 0. In germline, CDR1 is LNHDA, CDR2 SQIVND (reference sequence). The length of the CDR3 is 13 residues. The CDR3 region has the DNA TGTGCCAGTAGTATGGGACAGGGAAACACCATATATTTT. Its translation: CASSMGQGNTIYF.

The table lists this clone with a few counts. This chain joins TRBV12-5 and TRBJ1-2; D gene uncertain. Germline-derived CDR1 and CDR2 are LGHNT and FRNRAP. V was pared by 0 bases and J by 7 bases, with 9 bases between. CDR3 size: 13 residues. The CDR3 region has the DNA TGTGCTAGTGGTTTGGTAAAATTGAGTGGCTACACCTTC. This encodes CASGLVKLSGYTF. The full variable domain, its missing parts supplied by reference TRBV12-5 and TRBJ1-2, is DARVTQTPRHKVTEMGQEVTMRCQPILGHNTVFWYRQTMMQGLELLAYFRNRAPLDDSGMPKDRFSAEMPDATLATLKIQPSEPRDSAVYFCASGLVKLSGYTFGSGTRLTVV.

The rearrangement uses TRBV5-1 and TRBJ2-5; the match to TRBD2 covers 11 bases. The CDR3 extends over 17 amino acids. Germline-derived CDR1 and CDR2 are SGHRS and YFSETQ. The V gene end was trimmed by 7 bases and the J gene end by 7 bases; junction bases not matched to a gene: 18. Written as DNA, the CDR3 is TGCGCCAGCGAACTTGGGGGTAGCGGGGGGGCCCGCGGGACCCAGTACTTC. It yields the protein CASELGGSGGARGTQYF.

This clone was seen only once. This chain uses TRBV7-9 with TRBJ1-2; D unclear. V lost 5 bases, J lost 7 bases, and 11 bases lay in between. Germline-derived CDR1 and CDR2 are SEHNR and FQNEAQ (reference sequence). The CDR3 sequence is 12 residues long. The CDR3 DNA sequence: TGTGCCAGCAGCATAGGGCCTGGTGGCTACACCTTC. Protein sequence: CASSIGPGGYTF.

The rearrangement uses TRBV11-1 and TRBJ2-7; possible D gene TRBD2, 5 bases. Germline CDR1 and CDR2: SGHAT and FQDESV (reference sequence). The CDR3 runs 15 residues. V shed 7 bases and J shed 3 bases, with 19 bases lying between them. The CDR3 loop reads CASTLTPGSIYEQYF. CDR3 nucleotide sequence: TGTGCCAGCACCCTTACCCCGGGGTCGATCTACGAGCAGTACTTC.

The chain joins TRBV2 to TRBJ2-5, with 9 nucleotides matching TRBD2. The germline V gene has CDR1 SNHLY and CDR2 FYNNEI. The CDR3 is 16 amino acids. The ends lost 2 bases at V and 2 bases at J; junction bases unmatched: 6. CDR3 amino acids: CASSEKRGAIQETQYF. CDR3 DNA: TGTGCCAGCAGTGAAAAGCGGGGGGCAATACAAGAGACCCAGTACTTC. The whole variable domain, filled in from reference TRBV2 and TRBJ2-5, reads EPEVTQTPSHQVTQMGQEVILRCVPISNHLYFYWYRQILGQKVEFLVSFYNNEISEKSEIFDDQFSVERPDGSNFTLKIRSTKLEDSAMYFCASSEKRGAIQETQYFGPGTRLLVL.

The chain recombines TRBV15 with TRBJ1-4, with 9 nucleotides matching TRBD1. Trimming took 4 bases from V and 8 from J; bases not matched to a gene: 5. Germline CDR1 LNHNV, CDR2 YYDKDF (reference sequence). The CDR3 covers 14 residues. The CDR3 loop reads CATSTGQGEEKLFF. CDR3 sequence (DNA): TGTGCCACCAGCACGGGACAGGGTGAGGAAAAACTGTTTTTT.

CDR3 region: CAWSRQGVSNQPQHF. The CDR3 DNA reads as TGTGCCTGGAGTAGACAGGGGGTAAGCAATCAGCCCCAGCATTTT. The rearrangement uses TRBV30 and TRBJ1-5; 9 nucleotides align to TRBD1. Germline CDR1 and CDR2: GTSNPN and SVGIG (reference sequence). V lost 2 bases and J lost 1; bases outside the gene matches: 3. The CDR3 runs 15 residues.

The table lists this clone with a few counts. The J gene is TRBJ2-7, the V gene TRBV10-3; D is perhaps TRBD2 (5 bases). V was shortened by 3 bases and J by 3 bases, with 12 bases between the two germline ends. The CDR3 is 14 amino acids. CDR1 and CDR2 from the germline V gene are ENHRY and SYGVKD. The DNA of the CDR3 is TGTGCCATCAGTGACCCCTTAGCGCTCTACGAGCAGTACTTC. Protein sequence: CAISDPLALYEQYF.

The chain links TRBV6-6 to TRBJ1-6; D uncertain. V dropped 0 bases and J dropped 7 bases, with 7 bases sitting between them. Germline V gives CDR1 MNHNY, CDR2 SVGAGI (reference sequence). The length of the CDR3 is 14 residues. DNA for the CDR3: TGTGCCAGCAGTTACTCGGCACCGAATTCACCCCTCCACTTT. Residues: CASSYSAPNSPLHF.

V gene TRBV5-1 combines with J gene TRBJ2-5, with a tentative D call TRBD2 (6 bases). V gave up 2 bases and J gave up 5 bases, with 22 bases separating them. Germline CDR1 and CDR2: SGHRS and YFSETQ. This CDR3 spans 17 amino acids. The CDR3: CASSFGGGIPEWETQYF. CDR3 nucleotides: TGCGCCAGCAGCTTCGGGGGAGGTATCCCGGAGTGGGAGACCCAGTACTTC.